This T cell receptor (beta chain) was profiled in a study of blood T cells in healthy people across ages. Study as a whole: About one barcoded beta molecule per two T cells was captured by template switching.

With a J-beta primer mix and a sample-barcoded 5' primer, a second PCR ran about 7 to 12 cycles. TCRdb used MiXCR to reprocess the 5' RACE reads, holding one entry per CDR3 protein. The repertoire holds hundreds of thousands of distinct CDR3 sequences, with 22% as singletons. CDR1 and CDR2 from the germline V gene are MNHEY and SVGAGI. The V end lost 8 bases, the J end lost 0 bases, and 7 bases lay between the germline ends. The CDR3 consists of 13 residues. The sequenced sample was blood. V usage is TRBV6-5 and J usage is TRBJ1-4; D gene ambiguous. The source of this sequence is a man between 65 and 85 years old in good health. The CDR3 loop reads CASRLTTNEKLFF. The CDR3 coding sequence is TGTGCCAGCCGCCTAACAACTAATGAAAAACTGTTTTTT.